This T cell receptor beta chain appears in the sequencing data of a study of OX40 agonist ivuxolimab in advanced cancers. On the study more broadly: Every 2 weeks, ivuxolimab was infused into the patients intravenously at between 0.01 and 10 mg/kg.

Libraries were prepared by immunoSEQ multiplex PCR; TCRdb keeps only in-frame clonotypes and omits some of them. This sample has roughly 60,000 clones, with roughly four fifths found just once. V was cut by 2 bases and J by 7 bases, with 18 bases left in between. The CDR3 loop spans 16 amino acids. From germline, CDR1 is MNHNY and CDR2 SVGAGI (reference sequence). Points on this clone: The antigen remains unidentified.

Study conclusions and caveats: Both blood CD4+ and CD8+ T cells showed clonal growth by week 6 at 0.1 to 3.0 mg/kg.

With autoimmune disease history or systemic immunosuppression, patients were excluded. Samples were taken at baseline and on day 1 of cycles 4 and 7. The chain links TRBV6-6 to TRBJ1-5, with D perhaps TRBD1 (6 bases). The sample in question was CD4+ or CD8+ T cells sorted from blood, obtained in a trial of the OX40 agonist ivuxolimab. This TCR derives from an adult with an advanced solid tumor such as melanoma, head and neck, liver or kidney cancer. In nucleotides, the CDR3 is TGTGCCAGCAGTTACGCTGGAGGGGTTGGGGGCCAGCCCCAGCATTTT. Its protein product is CASSYAGGVGGQPQHF.